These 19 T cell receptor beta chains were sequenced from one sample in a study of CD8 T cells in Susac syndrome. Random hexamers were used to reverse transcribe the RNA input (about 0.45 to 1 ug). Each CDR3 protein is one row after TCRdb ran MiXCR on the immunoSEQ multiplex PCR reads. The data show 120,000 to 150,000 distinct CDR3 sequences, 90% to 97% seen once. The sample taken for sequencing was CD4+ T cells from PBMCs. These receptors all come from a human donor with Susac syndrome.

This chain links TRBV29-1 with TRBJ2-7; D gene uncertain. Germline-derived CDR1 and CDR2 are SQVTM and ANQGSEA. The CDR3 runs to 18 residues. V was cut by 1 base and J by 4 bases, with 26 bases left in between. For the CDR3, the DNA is TGCAGCGTTGAAGCACGAAGCGTCCCAGGACGAATGGAATACGAGCAGTACTTC. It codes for CSVEARSVPGRMEYEQYF.

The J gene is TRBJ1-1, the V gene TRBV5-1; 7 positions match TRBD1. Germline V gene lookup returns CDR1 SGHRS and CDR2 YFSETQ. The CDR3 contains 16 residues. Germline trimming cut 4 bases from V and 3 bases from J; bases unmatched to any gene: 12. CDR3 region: CASSPAFNRGYTEAFF. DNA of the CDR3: TGCGCCAGCAGCCCCGCCTTTAACAGGGGCTACACTGAAGCTTTCTTT. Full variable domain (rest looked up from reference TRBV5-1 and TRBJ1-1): KAGVTQTPRYLIKTRGQQVTLSCSPISGHRSVSWYQQTPGQGLQFLFEYFSETQRNKGNFPGRFSGRQFSNSRSEMNVSTLELGDSALYLCASSPAFNRGYTEAFFGQGTRLTVV.

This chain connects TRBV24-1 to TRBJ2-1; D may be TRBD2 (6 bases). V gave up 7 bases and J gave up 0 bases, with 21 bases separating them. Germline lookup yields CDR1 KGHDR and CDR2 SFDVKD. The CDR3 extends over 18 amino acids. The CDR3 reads CATSGNRDSWSSYNEQFF. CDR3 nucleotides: TGTGCCACCAGCGGGAACCGGGACTCATGGAGCTCCTACAATGAGCAGTTCTTC.

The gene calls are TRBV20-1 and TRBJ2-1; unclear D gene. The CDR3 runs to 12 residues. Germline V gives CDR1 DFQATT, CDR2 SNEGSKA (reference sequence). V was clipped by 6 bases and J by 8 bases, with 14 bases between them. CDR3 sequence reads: CSAPRVRDEQFF. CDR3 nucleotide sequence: TGCAGTGCCCCCCGGGTCCGGGATGAGCAGTTCTTC.

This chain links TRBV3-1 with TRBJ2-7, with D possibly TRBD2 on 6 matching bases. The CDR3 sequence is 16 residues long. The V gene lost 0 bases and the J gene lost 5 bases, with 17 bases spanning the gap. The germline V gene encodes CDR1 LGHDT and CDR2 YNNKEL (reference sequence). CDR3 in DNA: TGTGCCAGCAGCCAAGAAAAGGTTGGAGGGTCCCACGAGCAGTACTTC. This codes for CASSQEKVGGSHEQYF.

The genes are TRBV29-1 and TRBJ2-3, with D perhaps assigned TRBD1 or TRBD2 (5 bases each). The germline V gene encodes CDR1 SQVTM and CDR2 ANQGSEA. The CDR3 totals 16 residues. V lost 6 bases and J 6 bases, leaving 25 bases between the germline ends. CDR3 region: CSVVIRDAGIWDTQYF. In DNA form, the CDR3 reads TGCAGCGTAGTTATTCGGGACGCAGGAATTTGGGATACGCAGTATTTT.

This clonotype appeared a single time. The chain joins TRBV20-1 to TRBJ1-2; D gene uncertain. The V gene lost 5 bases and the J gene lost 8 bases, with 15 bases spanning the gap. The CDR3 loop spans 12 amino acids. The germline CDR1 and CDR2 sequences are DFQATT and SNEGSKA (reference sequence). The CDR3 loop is CSASKRTHGYTF. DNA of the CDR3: TGCAGTGCTTCAAAGCGGACTCACGGCTACACCTTC.

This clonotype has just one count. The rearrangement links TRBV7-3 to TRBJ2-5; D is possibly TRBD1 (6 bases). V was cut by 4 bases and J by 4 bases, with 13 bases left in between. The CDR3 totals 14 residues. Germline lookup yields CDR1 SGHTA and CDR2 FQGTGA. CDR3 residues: CASSSGRTAETQYF. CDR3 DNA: TGTGCCAGCAGCTCCGGAAGGACAGCAGAGACCCAGTACTTC. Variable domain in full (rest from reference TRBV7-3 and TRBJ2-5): GAGVSQTPSNKVTEKGKYVELRCDPISGHTALYWYRQSLGQGPEFLIYFQGTGAADDSGLPNDRFFAVRPEGSVSTLKIQRTERGDSAVYLCASSSGRTAETQYFGPGTRLLVL.

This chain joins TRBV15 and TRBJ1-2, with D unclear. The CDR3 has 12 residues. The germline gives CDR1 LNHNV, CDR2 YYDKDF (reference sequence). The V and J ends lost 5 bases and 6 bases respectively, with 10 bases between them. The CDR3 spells CATSQRWNGYTF. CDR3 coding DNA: TGTGCCACCAGCCAAAGGTGGAATGGCTACACCTTC.

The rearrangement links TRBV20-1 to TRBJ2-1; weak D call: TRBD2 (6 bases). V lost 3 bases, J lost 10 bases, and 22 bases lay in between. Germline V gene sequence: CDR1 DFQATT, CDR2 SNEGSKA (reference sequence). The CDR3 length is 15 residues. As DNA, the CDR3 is TGCAGTGCTAGTATACCAGCGGGTGCTCTAAGGGAGCAGTTCTTC. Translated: CSASIPAGALREQFF.

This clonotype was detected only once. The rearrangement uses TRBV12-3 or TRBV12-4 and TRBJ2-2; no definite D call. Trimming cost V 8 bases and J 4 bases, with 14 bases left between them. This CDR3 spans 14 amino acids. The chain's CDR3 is CASALGSRTGELFF. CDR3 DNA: TGTGCCAGCGCTCTGGGTAGCCGCACCGGGGAGCTGTTTTTT.

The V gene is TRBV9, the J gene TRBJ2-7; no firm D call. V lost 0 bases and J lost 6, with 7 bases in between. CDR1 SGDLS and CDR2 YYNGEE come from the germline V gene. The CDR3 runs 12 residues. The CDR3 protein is CASSVEVGEQYF. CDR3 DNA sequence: TGTGCCAGCAGCGTAGAAGTGGGCGAGCAGTACTTC.

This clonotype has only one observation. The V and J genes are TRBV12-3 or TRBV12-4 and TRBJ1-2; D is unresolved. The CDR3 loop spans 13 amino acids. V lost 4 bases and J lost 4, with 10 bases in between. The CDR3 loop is CASSSAGSYGYTF. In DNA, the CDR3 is TGTGCCAGCAGTTCCGCCGGGAGCTATGGCTACACCTTC.

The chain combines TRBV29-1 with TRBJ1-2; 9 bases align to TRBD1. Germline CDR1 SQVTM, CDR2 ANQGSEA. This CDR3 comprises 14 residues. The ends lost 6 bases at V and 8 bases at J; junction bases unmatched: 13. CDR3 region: CSVSPGQGERGYTF. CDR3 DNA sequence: TGCAGCGTCTCTCCGGGACAGGGAGAACGGGGCTACACCTTC.

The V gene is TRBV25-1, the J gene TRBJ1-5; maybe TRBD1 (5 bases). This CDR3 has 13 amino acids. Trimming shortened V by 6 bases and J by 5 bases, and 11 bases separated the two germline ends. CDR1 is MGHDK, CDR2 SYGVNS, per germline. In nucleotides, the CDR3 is TGTGCCAGCAGCGGCGGGGGTCATCAGCCCCAGCATTTT. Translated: CASSGGGHQPQHF.

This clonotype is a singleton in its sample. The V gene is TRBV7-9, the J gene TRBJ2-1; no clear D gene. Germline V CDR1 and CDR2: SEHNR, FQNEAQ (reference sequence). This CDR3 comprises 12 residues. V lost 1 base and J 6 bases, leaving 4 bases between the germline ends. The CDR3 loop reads CASSLEVNEQFF. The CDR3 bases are TGTGCCAGCAGCTTAGAGGTCAATGAGCAGTTCTTC. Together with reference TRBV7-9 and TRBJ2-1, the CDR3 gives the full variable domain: DTGVSQNPRHKITKRGQNVTFRCDPISEHNRLYWYRQTLGQGPEFLTYFQNEAQLEKSRLLSDRFSAERPKGSFSTLEIQRTEQGDSAMYLCASSLEVNEQFFGPGTRLTVL.

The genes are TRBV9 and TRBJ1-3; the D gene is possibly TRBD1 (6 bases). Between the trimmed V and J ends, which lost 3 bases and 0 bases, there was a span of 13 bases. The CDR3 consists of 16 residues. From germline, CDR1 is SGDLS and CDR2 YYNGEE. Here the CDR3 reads CASSEGGPLSGNTIYF. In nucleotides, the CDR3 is TGTGCCAGCAGCGAGGGGGGGCCTCTCTCTGGAAACACCATATATTTT.

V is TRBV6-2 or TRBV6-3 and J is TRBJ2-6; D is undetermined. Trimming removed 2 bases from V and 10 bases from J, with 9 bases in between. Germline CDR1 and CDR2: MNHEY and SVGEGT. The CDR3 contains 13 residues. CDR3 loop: CASSYVSLNVLTF. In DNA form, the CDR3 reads TGTGCCAGCAGTTACGTGTCTCTTAACGTCCTGACTTTC.

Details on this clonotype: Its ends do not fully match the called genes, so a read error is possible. CDR3 sequence reads: CSARDPEGTPAEQCF. The CDR3 DNA reads TGCAGTGCTAGAGATCCCGAAGGGACCCCCGCTGAGCAGTGCTTC. The rearrangement links TRBV20-1 to TRBJ2-1; the D gene could be TRBD1 or TRBD2 (5 bases each). CDR3 length: 15 amino acids. Germline CDR1 is DFQATT and CDR2 is SNEGSKA (reference sequence).